This T cell receptor beta chain is from a study of CXCR3-negative and CXCR3-positive naive CD8 T cells (dated by TCRdb to 2018 to 2020). The study in broad terms: In total, around 140 million TRB reads were obtained, corresponding to roughly 1.5 +/- 0.3 million reads per library. For the TRBV-TRBJ cluster analysis, the naive subsets came from 5 donors, while the memory cells came from 3 donors. Data from ten to twelve donors, pooled across two independent experiments, went into the diversity and physicochemical repertoire analyses. On the study overall, not on this receptor specifically: Freshly isolated PBMCs were used for most assays because CXCR3 expression went down partially after cryopreservation. Compared with CXCR3-negative naive cells, CXCR3-positive naive cells had TRB CDR3s with higher hydrophobicity (lower Kidera factor 4), lower energy, and higher strength and volume indices. Because surface CD5, which has been linked to self-reactivity in mice, was comparable between naive subsets, TCR interaction strength was also inferred from TRB CDR3 physicochemical properties. Repertoire diversity was comparably high in both naive subsets but much lower in memory CD8+ T cells. Similar TRBV-TRBJ usage was shown by naive CXCR3-negative and CXCR3-positive cells from the same donor, whereas distinct patterns were shown by memory cells.

The sequencing machine was a NextSeq 550. The Human TCR Profiling Kit (MiLaboratory) was used to make UMI-labeled 5' RACE TRB cDNA libraries. cDNA synthesis used the entire amount of extracted RNA, and PCR amplification then used the entire amount of cDNA produced. Libraries were prepared in parallel with an identical number of PCR cycles. Regarding the original processing steps: About 49,000 +/- 11,000 unique UMI-labeled TRB cDNA molecules per library were extracted with MIGEC and MiXCR, with at least two reads per UMI required. On average, 40,000 +/- 10,000 functional in-frame TRB CDR3 nucleotide clonotypes lacking stop codons were found per library. After downsampling to 5000 UMI-labeled TRB molecules per sample, diversity metrics such as normalized Shannon-Wiener and Chao1 were calculated in VDJtools. For the central five CDR3 residues, VDJtools calculated physicochemical properties weighted by clonotype size, namely interaction energy, strength, volume and Kidera factor 4. TCRdb reprocessed the sequencing reads and holds a single record per CDR3 protein sequence, with no DNA. The V and J calls, along with clone size, are taken from TCRdb and not from the paper's own processing. This sample's table contains 130,000 or so distinct CDR3 sequences. Around 0.41% of the sample goes to the ten largest clones.

Notes on this clonotype: The antigen it recognizes is unknown.

For every CD8+ T cell subset, approximately 330,000 cells were flow-sorted straight into RLT lysis buffer, and each subset was sorted in triplicate. Naive CD8+ T cells were defined stringently as CD45RO-CCR7+CD27+CD95- to exclude memory contaminants. Peripheral blood mononuclear cells were isolated from buffy coats using standard density gradient centrifugation. A FACSAria III was used to flow-sort naive CXCR3-negative and CXCR3-positive CD8+ T cells. Total RNA was extracted from sorted cells with an RNeasy Mini Kit. There are 17 amino acids in the CDR3, from cysteine to phenylalanine inclusive. Nucleotide data are not available.

In this chain, TRBV12-3 or TRBV12-4 is recombined with TRBJ2-1; TCRdb proposes TRBD2, but this gene call is untestable without DNA. Sequenced sample: naive CXCR3+ CD8+ T cells from blood. The sample's cell subset or site label is to be understood as: CD45RO-CCR7+CD27+CD95- naive CD8+ T cells expressing CXCR3 (TNR3+). The sequence was collected from a human donor in good health. Some clones in this sample may be carry-over from other donors' samples. The CDR3 amino acid sequence is: CASSLAHSGGAYNEQFF.